This is a list of T cell receptor beta chains from one sample in a study of cytomegalovirus exposure and HLA in healthy donors. Data came from immunoSEQ multiplex PCR; TCRdb stores just in-frame clones and leaves some out. This table holds under 200,000 clones, about 80% found once. Sequenced sample: PBMCs. The receptors stem from a man aged 25-45 years in good health and CMV-seronegative. Each CDR3 is given with its conserved first and last residue. D genes are given only for firm matches. Some rows have no size entry. The others give once, few or many, or a class for an expanded clone.

d_gene	abundance	v_gene	j_gene	CDR3aa	CDR3nt
-	-	TRBV28	TRBJ2-7	CASSLGLFPEQYF	TGTGCCAGCAGTCTCGGACTATTTCCCGAGCAGTACTTC
-	-	TRBV11-1	TRBJ2-7	CASSSGLFYEQYF	TGTGCCAGCAGCTCCGGACTGTTCTACGAGCAGTACTTC
-	once	TRBV9	TRBJ2-3	CASSVEGGGTDTQYF	TGTGCCAGCAGCGTAGAGGGCGGGGGCACAGATACGCAGTATTTT
-	-	TRBV27	TRBJ2-7	CASSFEGFKSYEQYF	TGTGCCAGCAGTTTCGAGGGATTCAAATCCTACGAGCAGTACTTC
-	-	TRBV15	TRBJ2-5	CATSRDPGQGETQYF	TGTGCCACCAGCAGAGATCCAGGCCAGGGAGAGACCCAGTACTTC
TRBD1	-	TRBV6-5	TRBJ2-5	CASSLGTGGTETQYF	TGTGCCAGCAGTCTTGGGACAGGGGGGACAGAGACCCAGTACTTC
-	-	TRBV6-5	TRBJ2-1	CASSYGGSEQFF	TGTGCCAGCAGTTACGGGGGGAGTGAGCAGTTCTTC
-	once	TRBV2	TRBJ1-3	CASSPRQTLTGNTIYF	TGTGCCAGCTCCCCCCGGCAGACTCTGACTGGAAACACCATATATTTT
TRBD2	-	TRBV4-3	TRBJ2-3	CASSQGREVSTDTQYF	TGCGCCAGCAGCCAAGGCCGGGAGGTCAGCACAGATACGCAGTATTTT
TRBD2	once	TRBV5-6	TRBJ2-2	CASSYLAGGRMGELFF	TGTGCCAGCAGCTACCTAGCGGGAGGGAGAATGGGGGAGCTGTTTTTT
-	-	TRBV5-1	TRBJ2-2	CASSLDRYANTGELFF	TGCGCCAGCAGCTTGGACAGGTACGCGAACACCGGGGAGCTGTTTTTT
TRBD1	-	TRBV27	TRBJ2-7	CASSFPGTGLHEQYF	TGTGCCAGCAGTTTTCCCGGGACAGGGTTACACGAGCAGTACTTC
-	-	TRBV6-5	TRBJ1-4	CASRSHRATNEKLFF	TGTGCCAGCAGAAGCCACAGAGCAACTAATGAAAAACTGTTTTTT
TRBD2	-	TRBV30	TRBJ2-2	CAWDPGGPRTGELFF	TGTGCCTGGGACCCGGGGGGGCCGCGGACCGGGGAGCTGTTTTTT
-	-	TRBV7-2	TRBJ1-2	CASSLEQAGNYGYTF	TGTGCCAGCAGCTTAGAACAGGCAGGGAACTATGGCTACACCTTC
TRBD1	-	TRBV4-3	TRBJ2-7	CASSQDGRTGGSYEQYF	TGCGCCAGCAGCCAAGATGGAAGGACAGGGGGTTCCTACGAGCAGTACTTC
TRBD1	-	TRBV5-5	TRBJ1-5	CASSSGTGRNSNQPQHF	TGTGCCAGCAGCTCCGGGACAGGGAGAAATAGCAATCAGCCCCAGCATTTT
-	-	TRBV30	TRBJ1-6	CAWIPHQGITSPLHF	TGTGCCTGGATTCCCCATCAGGGGATTACTTCACCCCTCCACTTT
-	-	TRBV6-5	TRBJ1-4	CASSYSRGGRGSSLFF	TGTGCCAGCAGTTACTCCCGTGGAGGCCGAGGTAGTAGTCTGTTTTTT
TRBD1	-	TRBV9	TRBJ2-1	CASSTRQGDEQFF	TGTGCCAGCAGCACCAGACAGGGTGATGAGCAGTTCTTC
-	-	TRBV9	TRBJ2-1	CASSVLPSVGSYNEQFF	TGTGCCAGCAGCGTATTACCAAGTGTCGGCTCCTACAATGAGCAGTTCTTC
-	few	TRBV19	TRBJ1-1	CASSMPGRGPAEAFF	TGTGCCAGTAGTATGCCCGGGAGAGGTCCTGCTGAAGCTTTCTTT
TRBD1	-	TRBV28	TRBJ2-7	CASSSGQGRYEQYF	TGTGCCAGCAGTTCCGGACAGGGGCGGTACGAGCAGTACTTC
TRBD1	-	TRBV7-9	TRBJ1-2	CASSLGGGQGASDYGYTF	TGTGCCAGCAGCTTAGGCGGGGGACAGGGGGCTTCGGACTATGGCTACACCTTC
TRBD1	-	TRBV28	TRBJ1-1	CASSSGGRTEAFF	TGTGCCAGCAGTTCAGGGGGTCGGACTGAAGCTTTCTTT
TRBD2	once	TRBV10-2	TRBJ2-1	CASGTSPPNEQFF	TGCGCCAGCGGGACTAGCCCACCCAATGAGCAGTTCTTC
-	-	TRBV5-1	TRBJ2-7	CASSPLAEGYEQYF	TGCGCCAGCAGCCCATTAGCGGAAGGATACGAGCAGTACTTC
TRBD1	-	TRBV2	TRBJ2-7	CASNKQGTGYYEQYF	TGTGCCAGCAACAAGCAGGGGACAGGGTACTACGAGCAGTACTTC
-	-	TRBV10-3	TRBJ1-4	CAISESTGDVVKLFF	TGTGCCATCAGTGAGTCGACGGGGGACGTCGTAAAACTGTTTTTT
-	-	TRBV19	TRBJ2-6	CASSFSSGANVLTF	TGTGCCAGTAGTTTTAGCTCTGGGGCCAACGTCCTGACTTTC
TRBD1	-	TRBV28	TRBJ1-2	CASRTPGQWFGYTF	TGTGCCAGCAGGACTCCGGGACAGTGGTTTGGCTACACCTTC
TRBD2	-	TRBV5-4	TRBJ2-1	CASSLSVSSGGASYNEQFF	TGTGCCAGCAGCTTGAGTGTGTCGAGCGGGGGGGCCTCCTACAATGAGCAGTTCTTC
TRBD1	-	TRBV28	TRBJ1-6	CASSSPGQGGSYNSPLHF	TGTGCCAGCAGTTCACCGGGACAGGGGGGCTCCTATAATTCACCCCTCCACTTT
TRBD1	-	TRBV19	TRBJ1-1	CASSMGQGRMNTEAFF	TGTGCCAGTAGTATGGGACAGGGTCGCATGAACACTGAAGCTTTCTTT
TRBD1	-	TRBV15	TRBJ1-4	CATSREDRVGEKLFF	TGTGCCACCAGCAGAGAGGACAGGGTTGGTGAAAAACTGTTTTTT
TRBD1	few	TRBV16	TRBJ1-2	CASSQSHRGNYGYTF	TGTGCCAGCAGCCAATCTCACAGGGGTAACTATGGCTACACCTTC
TRBD1	-	TRBV18	TRBJ1-1	CASSPGQELNTEAFF	TGTGCCAGCTCACCGGGACAGGAGTTGAACACTGAAGCTTTCTTT
TRBD1	-	TRBV5-1	TRBJ2-6	CASSRTLDRAGANVLTF	TGCGCCAGCAGCCGAACCCTAGACAGGGCTGGGGCCAACGTCCTGACTTTC
-	-	TRBV11-3	TRBJ1-1	CASSLGDSNTEAFF	TGTGCCAGCAGCTTGGGGGACTCTAACACTGAAGCTTTCTTT
-	-	TRBV4-1	TRBJ1-5	CASSLEVSPNSNQPQHF	TGCGCCAGCAGCCTTGAGGTCAGTCCTAATAGCAATCAGCCCCAGCATTTT
-	-	TRBV19	TRBJ2-7	CASSPHGHYEQYF	TGTGCCAGTAGTCCCCACGGACACTACGAGCAGTACTTC
TRBD1	-	TRBV7-2	TRBJ2-5	CASSKGQKQETQYF	TGTGCCAGCAGCAAGGGACAGAAACAAGAGACCCAGTACTTC
TRBD2	-	TRBV7-9	TRBJ2-5	CASSPGLAGYQETQYF	TGTGCCAGCAGCCCGGGACTAGCGGGGTACCAAGAGACCCAGTACTTC
TRBD1	-	TRBV5-1	TRBJ1-2	CASSLGTGFYGYTF	TGCGCCAGCAGCTTGGGGACAGGGTTCTATGGCTACACCTTC
TRBD1	-	TRBV9	TRBJ1-4	CASSVVAGGTNEKLFF	TGTGCCAGCAGCGTAGTTGCAGGGGGCACTAATGAAAAACTGTTTTTT
TRBD1	once	TRBV5-4	TRBJ1-2	CASSFPTGSNYGYTF	TGTGCCAGCAGCTTCCCGACAGGGTCTAACTATGGCTACACCTTC